In its sample, the clone carrying this TCR beta chain was seen a few times. Its matching antigen is unknown. These data are taken from a study of T-cell reconstitution after alpha-beta-depleted transplantation in children. Study-wide results and caveats: Some patients showed high day-60 TCRbeta diversity, which derived from surviving recipient T cells and thymic progenitors. There were reportedly several hundred expanded graft clones from which alpha-beta T cells came about two months after transplant.

Researchers prepared the TCRbeta library using unique molecular identifiers, the study reports. TCRdb processed the PCR reads anew with MiXCR; each CDR3 protein has one entry. The table has 450,000 to 600,000 distinct CDR3 sequences, 10% to 15% seen once. Germline V gives CDR1 SQVTM, CDR2 ANQGSEA. V lost 5 bases and J lost 6, with 10 bases in between. The CDR3 sequence is 12 residues long. The chain employs TRBV29-1 and TRBJ2-2; TRBD1 is a possible D gene (5 bases). The receptor's source is a male patient younger than 18 who had a stem cell transplant for acute myeloid leukemia, so the T cells may come from the graft donor. The sequenced sample was PBMCs, mostly from graft donor cells, obtained 360 days after TCRalphabeta/CD19-depleted stem cell transplant. The CDR3 DNA reads TGCAGCGTTCAAACAGGACCCGGGGAGCTGTTTTTT. Its protein product is CSVQTGPGELFF.